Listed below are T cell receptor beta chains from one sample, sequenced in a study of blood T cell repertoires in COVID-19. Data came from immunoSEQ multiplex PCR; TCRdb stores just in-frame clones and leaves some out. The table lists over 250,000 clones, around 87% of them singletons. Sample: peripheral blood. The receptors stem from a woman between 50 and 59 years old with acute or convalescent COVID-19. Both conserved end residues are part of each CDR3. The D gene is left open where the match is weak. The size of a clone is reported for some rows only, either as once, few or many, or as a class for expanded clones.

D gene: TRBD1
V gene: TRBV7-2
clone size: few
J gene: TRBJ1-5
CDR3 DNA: TGTGCCAGCAGCTTACGGACAGGGGGCGGCAATCAGCCCCAGCATTTT
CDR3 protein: CASSLRTGGGNQPQHF

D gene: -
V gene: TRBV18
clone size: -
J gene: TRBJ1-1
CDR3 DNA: TGTGCCAGCTCGACAGGGAACACTGAAGCTTTCTTT
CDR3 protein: CASSTGNTEAFF

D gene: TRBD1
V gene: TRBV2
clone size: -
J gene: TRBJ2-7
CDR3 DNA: TGTGCCAGCAGTCGGGACAGCTTCTCCTACGAGCAGTACTTC
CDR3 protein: CASSRDSFSYEQYF

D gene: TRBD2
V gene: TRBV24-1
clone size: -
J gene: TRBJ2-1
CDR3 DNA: TGTGCCACCAGTGACCTAGCGGGGGACAATGAGCAGTTCTTC
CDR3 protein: CATSDLAGDNEQFF

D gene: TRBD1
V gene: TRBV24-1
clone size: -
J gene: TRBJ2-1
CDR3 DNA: TGTGCCACCAGTGACCCTGACAGGGCTTCCTACAATGAGCAGTTCTTC
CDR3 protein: CATSDPDRASYNEQFF

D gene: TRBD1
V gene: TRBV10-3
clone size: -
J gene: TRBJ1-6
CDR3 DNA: TGTGCCATCAGTGATGGACAGGGTTATAATTCACCCCTCCACTTT
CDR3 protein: CAISDGQGYNSPLHF

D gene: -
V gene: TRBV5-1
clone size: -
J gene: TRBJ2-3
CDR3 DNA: TGCGCCAGCAGCTCTACCGCAGATACGCAGTATTTT
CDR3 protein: CASSSTADTQYF

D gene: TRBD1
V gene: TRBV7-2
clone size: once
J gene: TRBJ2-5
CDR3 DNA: TGTGCCAGCAGCCCGACAGGGGGCGCGTTGGAGACCCAGTACTTC
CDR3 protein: CASSPTGGALETQYF

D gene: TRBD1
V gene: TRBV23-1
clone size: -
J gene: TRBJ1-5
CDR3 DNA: TGCGCCAGCAGTCAATCAACAGGGGGCGGCAATCAGCCCCAGCATTTT
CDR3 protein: CASSQSTGGGNQPQHF

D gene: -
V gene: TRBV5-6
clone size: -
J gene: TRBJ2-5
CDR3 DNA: TGTGCCAGCAGTCCCTACGAAACTACCCAAGAGACCCAGTACTTC
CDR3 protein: CASSPYETTQETQYF

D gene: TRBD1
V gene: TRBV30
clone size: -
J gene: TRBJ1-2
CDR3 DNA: TGTGCTCGACAGGGGGACTATGGCTACACCTTC
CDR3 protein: CARQGDYGYTF

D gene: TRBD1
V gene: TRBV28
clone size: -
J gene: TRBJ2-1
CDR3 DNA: TGTGCCAGCAAACCGACAGGGAGCCGTTGGGGCGCCTACAATGAGCAGTTCTTC
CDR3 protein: CASKPTGSRWGAYNEQFF

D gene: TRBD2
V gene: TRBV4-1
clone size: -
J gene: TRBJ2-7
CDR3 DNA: TGCGCCAGCAGCCAAGACGGGACTAGCGGGAGGTACGAGCAGTACTTC
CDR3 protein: CASSQDGTSGRYEQYF

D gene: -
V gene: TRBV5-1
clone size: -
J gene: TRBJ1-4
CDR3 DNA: TGCGCAAGTGGGGCAGGGGCGGAGAATGAAAAACTGTTTTTT
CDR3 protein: CASGAGAENEKLFF

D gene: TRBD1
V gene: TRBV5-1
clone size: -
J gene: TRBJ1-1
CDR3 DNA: TGCGCCAGCAGCTTCACCGGGACAGGGGGAACTGAAGCTTTCTTT
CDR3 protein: CASSFTGTGGTEAFF

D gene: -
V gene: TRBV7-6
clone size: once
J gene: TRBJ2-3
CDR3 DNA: TGTGCCAGCAGCTTAGAGGGGACAGATACGCAGTATTTT
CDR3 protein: CASSLEGTDTQYF

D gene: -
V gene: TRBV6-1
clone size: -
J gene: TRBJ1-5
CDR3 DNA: TGTGCCAGCAGTGAAGCCCCTGATCAGCCCCAGCATTTT
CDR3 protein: CASSEAPDQPQHF

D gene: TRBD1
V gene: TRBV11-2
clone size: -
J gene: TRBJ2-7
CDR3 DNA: TGTGCCAGCAGCTCCCAAATTACAGGGGTCGAGCAGTACTTC
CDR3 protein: CASSSQITGVEQYF

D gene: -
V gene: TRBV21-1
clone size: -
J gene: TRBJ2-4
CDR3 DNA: TGTGCCAGCAGCAAAGCTCAGGAAGCCAAAAACATTCAGTACTTC
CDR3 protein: CASSKAQEAKNIQYF

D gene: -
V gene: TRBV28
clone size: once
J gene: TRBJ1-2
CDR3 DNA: TGTGCCAGCAGAGCCAGGGGAATCGGCACCTTC
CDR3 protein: CASRARGIGTF

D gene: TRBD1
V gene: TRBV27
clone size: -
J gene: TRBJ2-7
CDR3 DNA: TGTGCCAGCAGTTCCACCGGGACAGGGGGTTTCTACGAGCAGTACTTC
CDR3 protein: CASSSTGTGGFYEQYF

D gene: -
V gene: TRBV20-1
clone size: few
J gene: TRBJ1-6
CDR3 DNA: TGCAGTGCTAGTGCCGGGACACTATATGGTTCACCCCTCCACTTT
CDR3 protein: CSASAGTLYGSPLHF

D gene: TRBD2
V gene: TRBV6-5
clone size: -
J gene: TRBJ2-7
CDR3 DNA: TGTGCCAGCCGACTAGCGGTTTCCTACGAGCAGTACTTC
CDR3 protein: CASRLAVSYEQYF

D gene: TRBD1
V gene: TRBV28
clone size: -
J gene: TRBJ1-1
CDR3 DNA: TGTGCCAGCAGCCTCCTTCCAGGGGGTAGTCCTGAAGCTTTCTTT
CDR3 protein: CASSLLPGGSPEAFF

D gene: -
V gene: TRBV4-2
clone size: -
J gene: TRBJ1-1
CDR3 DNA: TGTGCCAGCAGCCAAGTACCTCCGGGACTTTCTTCCATGAACACTGAAGCTTTCTTT
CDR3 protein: CASSQVPPGLSSMNTEAFF

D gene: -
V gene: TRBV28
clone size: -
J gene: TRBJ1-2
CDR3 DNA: TGTGCCAGCAGTTTTGCCCCCGCGGGGGGTGGCTACACCTTC
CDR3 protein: CASSFAPAGGGYTF

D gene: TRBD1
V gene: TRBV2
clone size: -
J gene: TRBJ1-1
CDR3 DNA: TGTGCCAGCAGTTACAGGGGATCGGACACTGAAGCTTTCTTT
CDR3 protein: CASSYRGSDTEAFF

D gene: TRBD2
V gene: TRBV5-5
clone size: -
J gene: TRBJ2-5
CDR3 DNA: TGTGCCAGCAGCCCCCGGGACTATCAAGAGACCCAGTACTTC
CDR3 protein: CASSPRDYQETQYF

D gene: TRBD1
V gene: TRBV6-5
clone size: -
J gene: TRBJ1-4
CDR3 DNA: TGTGCCAGCAGGGACAGGGAGGTTCCGGGTGAAAAACTGTTTTTT
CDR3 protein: CASRDREVPGEKLFF

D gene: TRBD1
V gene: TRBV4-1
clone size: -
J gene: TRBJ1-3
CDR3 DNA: TGCGCCAGCAGCCAAGGGACAGGGCGGGACTCTGGAAACACCATATATTTT
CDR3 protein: CASSQGTGRDSGNTIYF

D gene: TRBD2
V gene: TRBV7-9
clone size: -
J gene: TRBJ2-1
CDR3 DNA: TGTGCCAGCAGCTCCACTAGCGGGGTTTACAATGAGCAGTTCTTC
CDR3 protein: CASSSTSGVYNEQFF

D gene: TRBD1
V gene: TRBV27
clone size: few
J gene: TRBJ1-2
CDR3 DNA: TGTGCCGCCGGGGAGCAGGGGGCGCTAGGCTACACCTTC
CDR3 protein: CAAGEQGALGYTF

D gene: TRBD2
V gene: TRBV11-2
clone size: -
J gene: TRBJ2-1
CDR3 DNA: TGTGCCAGCAGCCTGAGACTAGCGGGAGGACACAATGAGCAGTTCTTC
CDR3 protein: CASSLRLAGGHNEQFF

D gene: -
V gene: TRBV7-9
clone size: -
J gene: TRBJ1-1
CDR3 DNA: TGTGCCAGCAGCTTATTTATGAACACTGAAGCTTTCTTT
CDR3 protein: CASSLFMNTEAFF

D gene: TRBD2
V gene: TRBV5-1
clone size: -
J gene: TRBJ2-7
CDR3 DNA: TGCGCCACCTCTTCAGGGGGCTTAGCGGGAGGAGACGAGCAGTACTTC
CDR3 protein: CATSSGGLAGGDEQYF

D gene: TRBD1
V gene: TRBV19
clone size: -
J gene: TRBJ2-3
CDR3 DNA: TGTGCCAGTAGTACCGACAGGGCGACGGCAGATACGCAGTATTTT
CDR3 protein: CASSTDRATADTQYF

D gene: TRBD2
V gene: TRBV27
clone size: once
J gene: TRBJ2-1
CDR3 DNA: TGTGCCAGCAGTTTAACGGGAGGTCCCTACAATGAGCAGTTCTTC
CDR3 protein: CASSLTGGPYNEQFF

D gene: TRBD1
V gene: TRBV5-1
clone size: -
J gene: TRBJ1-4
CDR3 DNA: TGCGCCAGCAGCATGACAGGGGGTGGTAATGAAAAACTGTTTTTT
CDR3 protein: CASSMTGGGNEKLFF

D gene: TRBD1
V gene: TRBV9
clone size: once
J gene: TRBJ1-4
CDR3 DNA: TGTGCCAGCAGCGGAGGACAGGGGGCGCGTGGCGCGGACGAAAAACTGTTTTTT
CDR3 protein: CASSGGQGARGADEKLFF

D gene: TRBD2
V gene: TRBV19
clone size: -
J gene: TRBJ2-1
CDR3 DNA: TGTGCCAGTACCCAGGCTAGCGGGAGCTCCTGGCCTGAGCAGTTCTTC
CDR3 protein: CASTQASGSSWPEQFF

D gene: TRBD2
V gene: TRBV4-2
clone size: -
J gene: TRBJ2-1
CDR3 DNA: TGTGCCAGCAGCCCCGACAGTAGCGGGAGAGGTAATGAGCAGTTCTTC
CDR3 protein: CASSPDSSGRGNEQFF

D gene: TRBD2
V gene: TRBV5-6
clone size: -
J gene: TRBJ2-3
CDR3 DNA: TGTGCCAGCAGCTGGGGACTAGCGGGAGGATCTTATACGCAGTATTTT
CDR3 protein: CASSWGLAGGSYTQYF